These 29 T cell receptor beta chains were sequenced from one sample in a study of T cell responses to AZD1222 COVID-19 vaccine. Some clones are missing from TCRdb's copy, which holds only in-frame ones; the method was immunoSEQ multiplex PCR. This table has 150,000 or so clones, 90% appearing once. The material sequenced was peripheral blood, taken 28 days after the second AZD1222 dose. These receptors were obtained from an adult who received the AZD1222 COVID-19 vaccine.

The rearrangement links TRBV5-1 to TRBJ1-1; D possibly corresponds to TRBD1 (5 bases). The V gene's germline CDR1 is SGHRS and CDR2 YFSETQ. V lost 7 bases to trimming and J lost 1 base, with 14 bases between them. CDR3 length: 14 residues. The CDR3 loop is CASVRDGENTEAFF. The CDR3 coding sequence is TGCGCCAGCGTACGGGACGGGGAGAACACTGAAGCTTTCTTT.

J is TRBJ1-1 and V is TRBV7-3, with 8 bases identical to TRBD1. The germline V gene encodes CDR1 SGHTA and CDR2 FQGTGA. The ends lost 2 bases at V and 7 bases at J; junction bases unmatched: 3. This CDR3 is built from 13 residues. The CDR3 sequence: CASSLGQGVEAFF. CDR3 in DNA: TGTGCCAGCAGCTTAGGACAGGGAGTTGAAGCTTTCTTT. The full variable domain, its missing parts supplied by reference TRBV7-3 and TRBJ1-1, is GAGVSQTPSNKVTEKGKYVELRCDPISGHTALYWYRQSLGQGPEFLIYFQGTGAADDSGLPNDRFFAVRPEGSVSTLKIQRTERGDSAVYLCASSLGQGVEAFFGQGTRLTVV.

The rearrangement uses TRBV3-1 (or the pseudogene TRBV3-2) and TRBJ2-2; D remains unclear. Per germline, CDR1 LGHDT and CDR2 YNNKEL (reference sequence). V shed 2 bases and J shed 2 bases, with 9 bases lying between them. CDR3 length: 15 residues. The CDR3 loop reads CASSQRHRNTGELFF. The CDR3 region has the DNA TGTGCCAGCAGCCAAAGGCACCGAAACACCGGGGAGCTGTTTTTT.

The rearrangement links TRBV5-1 to TRBJ1-4; D gene ambiguous. The CDR3 has 13 residues. The ends were cut back, 1 base at V and 5 bases at J, with 6 bases in the middle. Looked up from germline, CDR1 is SGHRS and CDR2 is YFSETQ. CDR3 sequence reads: CASSLQGNEKLFF. CDR3 coding DNA: TGCGCCAGCAGCTTGCAAGGGAATGAAAAACTGTTTTTT.

The chain uses TRBV10-3 and TRBJ1-3; TRBD1 might be the D (6 bases). V was trimmed by 6 bases and J by 1 base, leaving 19 bases between them. CDR3 length equals 17 residues. Germline CDR1 and CDR2: ENHRY and SYGVKD. The CDR3 DNA reads as TGTGCCATCAGCGATCTCGCACAGGGATCTTCTGGAAACACCATATATTTT. Translated, it gives CAISDLAQGSSGNTIYF.

The J gene is TRBJ2-1, the V gene TRBV24-1, with a possible D match to TRBD2 (5 bases). The V gene lost 6 bases and the J gene lost 9 bases, with 14 bases spanning the gap. The CDR3 length is 13 residues. The germline gives CDR1 KGHDR, CDR2 SFDVKD. This chain's CDR3 is CATSRAERAEQFF. The CDR3, as DNA: TGTGCCACCAGTAGGGCGGAGAGGGCTGAGCAGTTCTTC.

The chain recombines TRBV6-5 with TRBJ2-2; 15 bases match TRBD2. The CDR3 is 15 residues long. V shed 4 bases, J shed 6 bases, and the junction held 0 bases outside the gene matches. The germline V gene has CDR1 MNHEY and CDR2 SVGAGI. This chain's CDR3 is CASSWTSGRAGELFF. In nucleotides, the CDR3 is TGTGCCAGCAGTTGGACTAGCGGGAGGGCCGGGGAGCTGTTTTTT.

V usage is TRBV2 and J usage is TRBJ1-5; no definite D call. The germline CDR1 and CDR2 sequences are SNHLY and FYNNEI. V lost 3 bases, J lost 3 bases, and 9 bases lay in between. This CDR3 has 14 residues. The CDR3 nucleotides read TGTGCCAGCAGTGAGGCGACACCCAATCAGCCCCAGCATTTT. This codes for CASSEATPNQPQHF.

J is TRBJ2-4 and V is TRBV7-8, with D uncertain. Trimming took 3 bases from V and 2 from J, leaving 8 bases between them. CDR3 length: 14 amino acids. Germline V CDR1 and CDR2: SGHVS, FQNEAQ. The CDR3 spells CASSFEGTKNIQYF. The CDR3 bases are TGTGCCAGCAGCTTTGAAGGGACCAAAAACATTCAGTACTTC.

The J gene is TRBJ1-3, the V gene TRBV5-6, with a weak D call TRBD1 (6 bases). The CDR3 has 16 amino acids. V lost 6 bases and J 0 bases, leaving 16 bases between the germline ends. Germline assignment: CDR1 SGHDT and CDR2 YYEEEE. CDR3 loop: CASKWRGGRSGNTIYF. The CDR3 DNA sequence: TGTGCCAGCAAATGGCGTGGGGGCCGCTCTGGAAACACCATATATTTT. Based on the CDR3 plus reference TRBV5-6 and TRBJ1-3, the full variable domain is DAGVTQSPTHLIKTRGQQVTLRCSPKSGHDTVSWYQQALGQGPQFIFQYYEEEERQRGNFPDRFSGHQFPNYSSELNVNALLLGDSALYLCASKWRGGRSGNTIYFGEGSWLTVV.

This sequence joins TRBV28 and TRBJ2-3; 8 bases are a match to TRBD1. V was clipped by 7 bases and J by 4 bases; unmatched bases: 7. CDR1 is MDHEN, CDR2 SYDVKM, per germline. The CDR3 extends over 14 amino acids. DNA of the CDR3: TGTGCCAGCACAAATGGACAGGGCGCAGATACGCAGTATTTT. It yields the protein CASTNGQGADTQYF.

The chain joins TRBV18 to TRBJ1-4; D may be TRBD1 (6 bases). The V gene lost 0 bases and the J gene lost 12 bases, with 20 bases spanning the gap. Germline V CDR1 and CDR2: KGHSH, LQKENI. This CDR3 spans 16 amino acids. CDR3 sequence reads: CASSPPFSGALPELFF. The CDR3 nucleotides read TGTGCCAGCTCACCACCGTTTTCAGGGGCCCTCCCGGAACTGTTTTTT.

CDR3 DNA sequence: TGTGCCAGCACGTCTAGCTACCTCCGCTCCTACGAGCAGTACTTC. Amino acid sequence: CASTSSYLRSYEQYF. The chain is built from TRBV2 and TRBJ2-7, with D possibly TRBD2 on 5 matching bases. The germline V and J ends were trimmed by 7 bases and 0 bases, with 16 bases remaining between them. Germline values: CDR1 SNHLY, CDR2 FYNNEI. CDR3 length: 15 amino acids. Full variable domain (remainder filled in from reference TRBV2 and TRBJ2-7): EPEVTQTPSHQVTQMGQEVILRCVPISNHLYFYWYRQILGQKVEFLVSFYNNEISEKSEIFDDQFSVERPDGSNFTLKIRSTKLEDSAMYFCASTSSYLRSYEQYFGPGTRLTVT.

The genes are TRBV27 and TRBJ2-7; 7 bases are shared with TRBD1. Germline CDR1 reads MNHEY; CDR2 reads SMNVEV (reference sequence). V was clipped by 5 bases and J by 5 bases; unmatched bases: 12. This CDR3 is 15 amino acids long. CDR3 coding DNA: TGTGCCAGCAGTCGTATGTACGGGACAGAAAACGAGCAGTACTTC. Protein: CASSRMYGTENEQYF.

The chain uses TRBV28 and TRBJ2-2; D is possibly TRBD2 (5 bases). The CDR3 runs 12 residues. CDR1 and CDR2 (germline): MDHEN, SYDVKM. V was shortened by 9 bases and J by 4 bases, with 9 bases between the two germline ends. The CDR3, as DNA: TGTGCCAGTGGCCGGGGCACCGGGGAGCTGTTTTTT. Translated, it gives CASGRGTGELFF.

The V and J genes are TRBV6-5 and TRBJ2-5; TRBD1 agrees at 10 bases. Germline CDR1 is MNHEY and CDR2 is SVGAGI. The CDR3 is 15 amino acids. The ends lost 7 bases at V and 10 bases at J; junction bases unmatched: 15. The CDR3 here is CASTRGGQGSPSQYF. CDR3 DNA: TGTGCCAGCACCCGGGGGGGACAGGGGTCCCCCAGCCAGTACTTC.

The rearrangement links TRBV9 to TRBJ2-3; 10 bases agree with TRBD2. Germline values: CDR1 SGDLS, CDR2 YYNGEE. CDR3 length: 16 amino acids. V lost 1 base and J lost 5; bases outside the gene matches: 7. This CDR3 is CASSVSAGGEGDTQYF. The DNA for the CDR3 is TGTGCCAGCAGCGTATCAGCGGGAGGGGAAGGAGATACGCAGTATTTT. Combining the CDR3 with reference TRBV9 and TRBJ2-3 gives the whole variable domain DSGVTQTPKHLITATGQRVTLRCSPRSGDLSVYWYQQSLDQGLQFLIQYYNGEERAKGNILERFSAQQFPDLHSELNLSSLELGDSALYFCASSVSAGGEGDTQYFGPGTRLTVL.

The gene calls are TRBV28 and TRBJ1-6; D is undetermined. The CDR3 runs to 14 residues. Germline loops: CDR1 MDHEN, CDR2 SYDVKM. Between the trimmed V and J ends, which lost 5 bases and 5 bases, there was a span of 10 bases. CDR3 coding DNA: TGTGCCAGCAGTCCAAGATTTGATAATTCACCCCTCCACTTT. This sequence encodes CASSPRFDNSPLHF.

CDR3: CASSKVSRYTTNEKLFF. Here the CDR3 DNA reads TGTGCCAGCAGCAAAGTGAGCCGTTATACAACTAATGAAAAACTGTTTTTT. The chain is built from TRBV21-1 and TRBJ1-4. TRBV21-1 is a pseudogene. The CDR3 has 17 residues.

The CDR3 is CASQAGAGELFF. The CDR3, as DNA: TGTGCCAGCCAAGCGGGGGCCGGGGAGCTGTTTTTT. V is TRBV12-3 or TRBV12-4 and J is TRBJ2-2, with 8 bases identical to TRBD2. This CDR3 comprises 12 residues. Trimming cost V 8 bases and J 6 bases; bases outside gene matches: 2.

This clone was detected once. The chain has TRBV18 and TRBJ2-7, with TRBD1 as a possible D gene (5 bases). V dropped 3 bases and J dropped 7 bases, with 19 bases sitting between them. The CDR3 has 15 amino acids. CDR1 and CDR2 from the germline V gene are KGHSH and LQKENI. This CDR3 reads CASSPARVALGEQYF. The CDR3 region has the DNA TGTGCCAGCTCACCCGCCAGGGTTGCCCTCGGGGAGCAGTACTTC.

This clone was observed a single time. V and J are TRBV24-1 and TRBJ1-2; 9 bases align to TRBD1. The junction had 13 bases not matched to a gene; V was cut back by 2 bases and J by 10 bases. Germline CDR1 reads KGHDR; CDR2 reads SFDVKD. The CDR3 totals 16 residues. The DNA of the CDR3 is TGTGCCACCAGTGATTCCACCAGGGACAGGGCAGCCATCTACACCTTC. Translating gives CATSDSTRDRAAIYTF.

The gene calls are TRBV18 and TRBJ1-5; tentatively, D is TRBD1 (6 bases). V lost 2 bases and J lost 1, with 15 bases in between. Germline V gene data show CDR1 as KGHSH and CDR2 as LQKENI. The CDR3 spans 17 residues. The chain's CDR3 is CASSPNSQGSSNQPQHF. For the CDR3, the DNA is TGTGCCAGCTCACCAAATTCGCAGGGGAGCAGCAATCAGCCCCAGCATTTT.

V and J are TRBV4-1 and TRBJ1-2; 9 nucleotides agree with TRBD1. The CDR3 consists of 15 residues. The V and J ends lost 8 bases and 0 bases, in that order; junction bases with no gene match: 7. Germline CDR1 MGHRA, CDR2 YSYEKL. CDR3: CASATGQGTNYGYTF. The CDR3 DNA reads TGCGCCAGCGCCACCGGACAGGGGACTAACTATGGCTACACCTTC.

The CDR3 DNA reads TGTGCCAGCAGTGAAGTCCAGGGGGGGGGTGAAAAACTGTTTTTT. This codes for CASSEVQGGGEKLFF. V usage is TRBV6-1 and J usage is TRBJ1-4; 7 bases match TRBD1. The junction had 6 bases not matched to a gene; V was cut back by 1 base and J by 7 bases. The CDR3 consists of 15 residues. Germline loops: CDR1 MNHNS, CDR2 SASEGT.

The CDR3 sequence: CASSIDRDVKSYEQYF. The CDR3 nucleotides are TGTGCCAGTAGTATAGATCGAGACGTAAAGTCCTACGAGCAGTACTTC. The chain links TRBV19 to TRBJ2-7; D not resolved. Germline V gene sequence: CDR1 LNHDA, CDR2 SQIVND (reference sequence). V was shortened by 0 bases and J by 1 base, with 13 bases between the two germline ends. The CDR3 length is 16 residues.

V gene TRBV12-3 or TRBV12-4 combines with J gene TRBJ2-1; D remains unclear. This CDR3 spans 12 amino acids. The V and J ends lost 5 bases and 7 bases respectively, with 9 bases between them. As DNA, the CDR3 is TGTGCCAGCAGTCTTAGTCGGAATGAGCAGTTCTTC. Its protein product is CASSLSRNEQFF.

In this sample, this clone turned up once. The chain employs TRBV10-3 and TRBJ2-7; maybe TRBD2 (6 bases). CDR1 ENHRY and CDR2 SYGVKD come from the germline V gene. The CDR3 totals 13 residues. The V end was cut by 3 bases, the J end by 2 bases, with 8 bases between. The CDR3 nucleotides are TGTGCCATCAGTGACGGGAGTACCTACGAGCAGTACTTC. Encoded protein: CAISDGSTYEQYF.

This clone was detected only once. The rearrangement uses TRBV3-1 (or the pseudogene TRBV3-2) and TRBJ2-2; 9 bases match TRBD2. This CDR3 spans 17 amino acids. Germline loops: CDR1 LGHDT, CDR2 YNNKEL (reference sequence). V gave up 3 bases and J gave up 7 bases; unmatched junction bases: 12. The chain's CDR3 is CASSHSGGRARVGELFF. CDR3 in DNA: TGTGCCAGCAGCCATTCCGGCGGGAGGGCCCGAGTCGGGGAGCTGTTTTTT.